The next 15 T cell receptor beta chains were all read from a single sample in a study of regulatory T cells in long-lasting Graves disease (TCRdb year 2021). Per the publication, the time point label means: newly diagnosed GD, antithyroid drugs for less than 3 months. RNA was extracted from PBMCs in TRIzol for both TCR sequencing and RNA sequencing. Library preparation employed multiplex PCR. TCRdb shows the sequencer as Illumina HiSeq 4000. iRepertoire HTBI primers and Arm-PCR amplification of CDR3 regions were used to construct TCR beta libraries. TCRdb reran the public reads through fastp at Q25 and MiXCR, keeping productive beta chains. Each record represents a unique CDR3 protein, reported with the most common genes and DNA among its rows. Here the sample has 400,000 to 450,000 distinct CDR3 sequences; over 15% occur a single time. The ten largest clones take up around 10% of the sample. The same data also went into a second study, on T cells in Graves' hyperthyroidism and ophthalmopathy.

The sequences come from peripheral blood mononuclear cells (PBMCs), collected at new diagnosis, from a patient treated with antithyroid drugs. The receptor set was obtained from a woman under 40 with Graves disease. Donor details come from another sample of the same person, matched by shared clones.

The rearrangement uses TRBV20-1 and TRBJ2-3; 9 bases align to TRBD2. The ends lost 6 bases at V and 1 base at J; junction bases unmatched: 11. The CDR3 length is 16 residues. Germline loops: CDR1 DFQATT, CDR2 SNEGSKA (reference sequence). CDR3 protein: CSAPARLAGGTDTQYF. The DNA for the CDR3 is TGCAGTGCCCCCGCCCGGTTAGCGGGAGGCACAGATACGCAGTATTTT.

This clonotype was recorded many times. CDR3: CASSLAGLREHGYTF. The CDR3 bases are TGTGCCAGCAGCTTGGCCGGACTTAGGGAACATGGCTACACCTTC. The V gene is TRBV5-4, the J gene TRBJ1-2; D ambiguous. Germline V gives CDR1 SGHNT, CDR2 YYREEE (reference sequence). Trimming removed 0 bases from V and 6 bases from J, with 15 bases in between. The CDR3 is made up of 15 amino acids.

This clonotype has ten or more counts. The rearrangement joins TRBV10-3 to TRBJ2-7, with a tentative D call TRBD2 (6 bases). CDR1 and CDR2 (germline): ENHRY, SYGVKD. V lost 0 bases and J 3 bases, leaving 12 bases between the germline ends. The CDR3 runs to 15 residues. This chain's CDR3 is CAISESEGLIYEQYF. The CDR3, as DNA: TGTGCCATCAGTGAGTCTGAGGGACTGATCTACGAGCAGTACTTC.

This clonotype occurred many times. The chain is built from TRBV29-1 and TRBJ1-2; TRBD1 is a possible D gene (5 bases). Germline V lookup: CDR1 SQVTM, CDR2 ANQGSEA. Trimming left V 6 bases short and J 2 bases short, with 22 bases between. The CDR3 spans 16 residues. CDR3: CSVGQGSAGLNYGYTF. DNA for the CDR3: TGCAGCGTGGGCCAGGGTTCGGCGGGATTAAACTATGGCTACACCTTC.

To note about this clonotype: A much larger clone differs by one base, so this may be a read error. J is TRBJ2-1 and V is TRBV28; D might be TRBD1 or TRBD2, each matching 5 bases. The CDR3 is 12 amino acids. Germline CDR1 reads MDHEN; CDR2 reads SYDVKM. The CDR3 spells CAGSMGDNEQFF. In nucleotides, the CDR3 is TGTGCCGGCAGTATGGGGGACAATGAGCAGTTCTTC. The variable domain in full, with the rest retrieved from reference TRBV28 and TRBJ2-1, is DVKVTQSSRYLVKRTGEKVFLECVQDMDHENMFWYRQDPGLGLRLIYFSYDVKMKEKGDIPEGYSVSREKKERFSLILESASTNQTSMYLCAGSMGDNEQFFGPGTRLTVL.

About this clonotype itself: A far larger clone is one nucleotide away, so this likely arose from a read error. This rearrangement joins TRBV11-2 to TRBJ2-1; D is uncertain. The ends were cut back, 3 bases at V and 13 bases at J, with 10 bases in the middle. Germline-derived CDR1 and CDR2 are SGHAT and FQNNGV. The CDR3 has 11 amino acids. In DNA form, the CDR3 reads TGTGCCAGCAGCTTGAACGGTCCCCAGTTCTTC. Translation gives CASSLNGPQFF.

The DNA for the CDR3 is TGTGCCAGCAGCCCGGCAGGGGGCAAGACAGGCTACACCTTC. Translating it yields CASSPAGGKTGYTF. The gene calls are TRBV4-2 and TRBJ1-2; 8 bases are shared with TRBD1. Per the germline V gene, CDR1 is LGHNA and CDR2 is YNFKEQ. This CDR3 comprises 14 residues. V lost 4 bases, J lost 8 bases, and 9 bases stayed unmatched.

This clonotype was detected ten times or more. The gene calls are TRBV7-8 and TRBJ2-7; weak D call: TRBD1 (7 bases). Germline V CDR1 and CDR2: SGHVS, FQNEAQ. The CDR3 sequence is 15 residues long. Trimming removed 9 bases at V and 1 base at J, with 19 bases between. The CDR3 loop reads CASGPQGGISYEQYF. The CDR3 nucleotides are TGTGCCAGTGGCCCCCAGGGGGGCATTTCCTACGAGCAGTACTTC.

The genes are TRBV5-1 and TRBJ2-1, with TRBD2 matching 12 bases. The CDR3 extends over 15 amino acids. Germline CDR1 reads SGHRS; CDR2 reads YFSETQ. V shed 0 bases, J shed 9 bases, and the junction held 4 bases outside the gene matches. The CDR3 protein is CASSLGGTSGSEQFF. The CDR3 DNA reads TGCGCCAGCAGCTTGGGGGGGACTAGCGGGTCTGAGCAGTTCTTC.

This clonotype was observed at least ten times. CDR3: CASKLQKNQPQHF. As DNA, the CDR3 is TGTGCCAGCAAGTTGCAAAAAAATCAGCCCCAGCATTTT. The chain links TRBV6-1 to TRBJ1-5; D unclear. The V gene lost 7 bases and the J gene lost 4 bases, with 11 bases spanning the gap. Germline V gene sequence: CDR1 MNHNS, CDR2 SASEGT. The CDR3 runs 13 residues.

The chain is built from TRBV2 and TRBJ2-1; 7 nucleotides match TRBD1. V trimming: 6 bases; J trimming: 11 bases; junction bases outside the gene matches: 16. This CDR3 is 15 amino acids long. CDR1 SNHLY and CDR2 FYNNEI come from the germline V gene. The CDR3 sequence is CASRSNAGGISKQFF. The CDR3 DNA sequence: TGTGCCAGCAGAAGCAATGCAGGGGGTATCTCGAAGCAGTTCTTC. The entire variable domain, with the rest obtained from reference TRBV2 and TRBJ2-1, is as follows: EPEVTQTPSHQVTQMGQEVILRCVPISNHLYFYWYRQILGQKVEFLVSFYNNEISEKSEIFDDQFSVERPDGSNFTLKIRSTKLEDSAMYFCASRSNAGGISKQFFGPGTRLTVL.

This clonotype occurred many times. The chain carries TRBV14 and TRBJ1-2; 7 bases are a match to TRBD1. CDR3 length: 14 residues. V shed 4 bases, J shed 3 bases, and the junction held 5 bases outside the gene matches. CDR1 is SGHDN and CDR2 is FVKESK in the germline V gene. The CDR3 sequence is CASSRGGADYGYTF. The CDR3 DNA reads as TGTGCCAGCAGCCGAGGGGGCGCGGACTATGGCTACACCTTC.

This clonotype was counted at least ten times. The CDR3 region is CASSFHRKGGEQYF. The CDR3 DNA sequence: TGTGCCAGCAGTTTTCACAGGAAGGGTGGCGAGCAGTACTTC. The chain carries TRBV12-3 or TRBV12-4 and TRBJ2-7; D might be TRBD1 (5 bases). V was cut by 3 bases and J by 6 bases, with 15 bases left in between. The CDR3 loop spans 14 amino acids.

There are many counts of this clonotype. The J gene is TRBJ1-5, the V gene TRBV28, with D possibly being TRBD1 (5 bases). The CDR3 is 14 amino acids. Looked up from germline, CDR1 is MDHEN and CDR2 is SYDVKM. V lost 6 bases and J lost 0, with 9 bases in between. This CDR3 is CASRKGISNQPQHF. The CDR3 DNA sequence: TGTGCCAGCAGAAAGGGGATTAGCAATCAGCCCCAGCATTTT.

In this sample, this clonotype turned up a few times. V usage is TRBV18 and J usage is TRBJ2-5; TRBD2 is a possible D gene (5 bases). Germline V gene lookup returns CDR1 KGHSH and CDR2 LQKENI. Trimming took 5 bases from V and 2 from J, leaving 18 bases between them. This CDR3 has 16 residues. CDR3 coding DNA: TGTGCCAGCTCAAGGATCCTAGCTGATACACAAGAGACCCAGTACTTC. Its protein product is CASSRILADTQETQYF.